This T cell receptor (beta chain) was recovered during a study of cytomegalovirus exposure and HLA in healthy donors. PCR involved 60 Vbeta and 13 Jbeta primers. Only in-frame clones appear in the TCRdb table, and some are missing; sequencing was by immunoSEQ multiplex PCR. Found here are roughly 74,000 clones, more than 60% of them singletons; the top ten hold approximately 1.5%. Overall study results and limits: Earlier analysis looked at TCR beta V segments, and most were productive about 87% or about 30% of the time. Analyses of presence and absence presupposed an approximately uniform sequencing depth across donors.

As to this clone: The antigen remains unidentified.

The clonotype originates from a man aged 35 to 55 in good health and CMV-seronegative. Sequencing input: PBMCs.

The CDR3 DNA reads as TGTGCCAGCACAGGAACAGGACAGTCCTACAATGAGCAGTTCTTC. Residues: CASTGTGQSYNEQFF. This rearrangement joins TRBV18 to TRBJ2-1; a weak D match, TRBD1 (6 bases). The CDR3 length is 15 residues. Germline-derived CDR1 and CDR2 are KGHSH and LQKENI. The ends were cut back, 8 bases at V and 1 base at J, with 15 bases in the middle. Full variable domain (missing parts from reference TRBV18 and TRBJ2-1): NAGVMQNPRHLVRRRGQEARLRCSPMKGHSHVYWYRQLPEEGLKFMVYLQKENIIDESGMPKERFSAEFPKEGPSILRIQQVVRGDSAAYFCASTGTGQSYNEQFFGPGTRLTVL.